The clone carrying this TCR beta chain was seen many times. The antigen is undetermined. The sample comes from a study of identical twins. MiXCR, run by TCRdb on the 5' RACE reads, gives a single entry per CDR3 protein. Counted here are about 500,000 distinct CDR3 sequences, 14% occurring once; the ten biggest clones make up more than 0.8%. The CDR3 totals 12 residues. Trimming removed 5 bases from V and 1 base from J, with 6 bases in between. Germline V gene sequence: CDR1 SGHDT, CDR2 YYEEEE. Study-level points and caveats: Beta out-of-frame sequences showed weaker excess twin sharing.

Another study also made use of these data, one on yellow fever vaccine responses in identical twins. In that study: Each twin's T cell response to the vaccine was reported to look partly convergent and partly personalized.

This TCR was recovered from a woman aged 18-29 years in good health. Specimen: CD4+ T cells sorted from blood. V gene TRBV5-6 combines with J gene TRBJ1-1; D is unresolved. CDR3 DNA: TGTGCCAGCAGTCTTAGGAACACTGAAGCTTTCTTT. It specifies CASSLRNTEAFF.